This TCR beta chain stems from a study of blood T cell repertoires in COVID-19. Libraries were prepared by immunoSEQ multiplex PCR; TCRdb keeps only in-frame clonotypes and omits some of them. The sample holds around 57,000 clones, around 80% seen once. V dropped 0 bases and J dropped 2 bases, with 7 bases sitting between them. Per the germline V gene, CDR1 is SGHDT and CDR2 is YYEEEE. This CDR3 is built from 14 residues. The chain combines TRBV5-6 with TRBJ2-3; no clear D. The sequence was obtained from a woman between 65 and 79 years old with acute or convalescent COVID-19. Material for sequencing was peripheral blood. The CDR3 coding sequence is TGTGCCAGCAGCTTGGGACTGTACACAGATACGCAGTATTTT. It codes for CASSLGLYTDTQYF.